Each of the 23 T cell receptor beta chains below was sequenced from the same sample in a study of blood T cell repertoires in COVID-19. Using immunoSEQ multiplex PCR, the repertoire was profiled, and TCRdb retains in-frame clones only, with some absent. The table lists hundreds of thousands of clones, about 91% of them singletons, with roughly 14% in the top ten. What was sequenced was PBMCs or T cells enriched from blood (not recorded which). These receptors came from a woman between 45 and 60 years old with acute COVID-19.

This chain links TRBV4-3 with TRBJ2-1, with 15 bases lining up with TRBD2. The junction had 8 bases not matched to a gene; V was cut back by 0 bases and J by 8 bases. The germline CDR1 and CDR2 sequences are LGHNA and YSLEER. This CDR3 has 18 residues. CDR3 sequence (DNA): TGCGCCAGCAGCCAAGATCTTGTCGGGACTAGCGGGAGGTATGAGCAGTTCTTC. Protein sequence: CASSQDLVGTSGRYEQFF.

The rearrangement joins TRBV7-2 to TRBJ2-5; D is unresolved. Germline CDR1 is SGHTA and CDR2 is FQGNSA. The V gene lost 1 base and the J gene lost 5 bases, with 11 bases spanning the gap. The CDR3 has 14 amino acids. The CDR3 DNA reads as TGTGCCAGCAGCTTAGTTCCAGGATGGGAGACCCAGTACTTC. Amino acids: CASSLVPGWETQYF.

The CDR3 DNA is TGTGCCAGCCAAAGCGGACAGGGGGAAAAACTGTTTTTT. This encodes CASQSGQGEKLFF. The chain combines TRBV28 with TRBJ1-4; 9 bases agree with TRBD1. The CDR3 totals 13 residues. Per germline, CDR1 MDHEN and CDR2 SYDVKM. The V and J ends lost 8 bases and 8 bases, in that order; junction bases with no gene match: 6.

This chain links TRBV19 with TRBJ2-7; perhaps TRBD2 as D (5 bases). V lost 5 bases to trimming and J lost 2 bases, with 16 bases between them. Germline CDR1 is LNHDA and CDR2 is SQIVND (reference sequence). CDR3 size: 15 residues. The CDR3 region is CASSPLPPGTYEQYF. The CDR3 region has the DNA TGTGCCAGTAGTCCCCTCCCGCCCGGGACCTACGAGCAGTACTTC.

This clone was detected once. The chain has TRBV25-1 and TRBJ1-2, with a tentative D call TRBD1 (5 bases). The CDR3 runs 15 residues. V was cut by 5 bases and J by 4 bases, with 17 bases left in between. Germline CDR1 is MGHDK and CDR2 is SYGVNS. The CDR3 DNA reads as TGTGCCAGCAGTCCCGGGAGGGGTTCCAGCTATGGCTACACCTTC. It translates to CASSPGRGSSYGYTF.

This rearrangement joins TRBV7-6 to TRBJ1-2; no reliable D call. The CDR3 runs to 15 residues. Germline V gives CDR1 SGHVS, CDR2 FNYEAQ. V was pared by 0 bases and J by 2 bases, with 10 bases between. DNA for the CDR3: TGTGCCAGCAGCTTAGCGCCGACACCGAACTATGGCTACACCTTC. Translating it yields CASSLAPTPNYGYTF.

The CDR3 DNA reads TGTGCCAGCATCCCACAGGCAGTGGTCTCTGGAAACACCATATATTTT. Translation: CASIPQAVVSGNTIYF. V usage is TRBV28 and J usage is TRBJ1-3; tentatively, D is TRBD1 (5 bases). Per the germline V gene, CDR1 is MDHEN and CDR2 is SYDVKM. The CDR3 loop spans 16 amino acids. With 7 bases removed from V and 0 bases from J, the gap between germline ends came to 16 bases.

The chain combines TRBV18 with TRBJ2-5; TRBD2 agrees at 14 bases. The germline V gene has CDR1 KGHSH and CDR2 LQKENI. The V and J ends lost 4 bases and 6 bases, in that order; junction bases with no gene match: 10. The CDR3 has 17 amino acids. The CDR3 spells CASSLLPGLAGEQTQYF. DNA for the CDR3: TGTGCCAGCTCACTTCTGCCGGGACTAGCGGGAGAACAGACCCAGTACTTC.

Here the CDR3 reads CASSTWTGTGMARMRFF. The CDR3 nucleotides read TGTGCCAGCAGCACTTGGACAGGGACAGGGATGGCGCGTATGCGGTTCTTC. This rearrangement joins TRBV7-9 to TRBJ2-1; 9 nucleotides match TRBD1. The V segment lost 5 bases and the J segment 15 bases; nucleotides outside the gene matches: 23. This CDR3 comprises 17 residues. In germline, CDR1 is SEHNR, CDR2 FQNEAQ (reference sequence).

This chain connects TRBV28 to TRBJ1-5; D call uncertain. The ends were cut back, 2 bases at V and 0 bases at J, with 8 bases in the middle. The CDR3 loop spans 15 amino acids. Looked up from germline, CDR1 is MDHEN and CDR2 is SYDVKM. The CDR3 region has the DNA TGTGCCAGCAGTTTACCGGGGAGTAGCAATCAGCCCCAGCATTTT. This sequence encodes CASSLPGSSNQPQHF.

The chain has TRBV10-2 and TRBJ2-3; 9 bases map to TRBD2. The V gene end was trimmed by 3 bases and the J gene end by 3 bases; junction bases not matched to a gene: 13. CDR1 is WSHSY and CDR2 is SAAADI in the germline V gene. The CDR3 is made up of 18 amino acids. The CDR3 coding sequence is TGCGCCAGCAGTGACGGGGGTAGCGGGAGTGTGATAACAGATACGCAGTATTTT. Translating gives CASSDGGSGSVITDTQYF.

CDR3 nucleotides: TGTGCCAGCAGTCGCAGGGTTCAGCCCCAGCATTTT. It yields the protein CASSRRVQPQHF. V and J are TRBV28 and TRBJ1-5; D is perhaps TRBD1 (5 bases). Germline CDR1 is MDHEN and CDR2 is SYDVKM. The CDR3 totals 12 residues. V dropped 5 bases and J dropped 6 bases, with 8 bases sitting between them.

Here the CDR3 DNA reads TGTGCCAGCAGCCAAGTGGCAGGGGGAAAAGGATTTGGCTATGGCTACACCTTC. Amino acid sequence: CASSQVAGGKGFGYGYTF. J is TRBJ1-2 and V is TRBV3-1 (or the pseudogene TRBV3-2); 7 bases are shared with TRBD1. The length of the CDR3 is 18 residues. Germline assignment: CDR1 LGHDT and CDR2 YNNKEL (reference sequence). The V gene end was trimmed by 1 base and the J gene end by 4 bases; junction bases not matched to a gene: 15.

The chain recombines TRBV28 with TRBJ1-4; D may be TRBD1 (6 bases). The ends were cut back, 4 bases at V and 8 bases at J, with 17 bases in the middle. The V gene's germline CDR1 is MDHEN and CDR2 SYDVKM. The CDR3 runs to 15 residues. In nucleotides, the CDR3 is TGTGCCAGCAGTTCGGAAGACAGGTTAGGAGAAAAACTGTTTTTT. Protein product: CASSSEDRLGEKLFF.

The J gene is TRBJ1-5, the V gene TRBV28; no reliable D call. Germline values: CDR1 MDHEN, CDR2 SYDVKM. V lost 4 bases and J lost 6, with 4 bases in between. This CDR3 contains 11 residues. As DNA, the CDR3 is TGTGCCAGCAGTTCCCTTCAGCCCCAGCATTTT. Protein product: CASSSLQPQHF. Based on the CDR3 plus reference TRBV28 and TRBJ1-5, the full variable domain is DVKVTQSSRYLVKRTGEKVFLECVQDMDHENMFWYRQDPGLGLRLIYFSYDVKMKEKGDIPEGYSVSREKKERFSLILESASTNQTSMYLCASSSLQPQHFGDGTRLSIL.

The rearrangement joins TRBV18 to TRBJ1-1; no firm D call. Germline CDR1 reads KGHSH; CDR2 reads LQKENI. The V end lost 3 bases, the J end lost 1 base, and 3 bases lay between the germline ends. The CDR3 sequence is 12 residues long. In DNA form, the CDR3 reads TGTGCCAGCTCACCGCGGAACACTGAAGCTTTCTTT. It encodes CASSPRNTEAFF.

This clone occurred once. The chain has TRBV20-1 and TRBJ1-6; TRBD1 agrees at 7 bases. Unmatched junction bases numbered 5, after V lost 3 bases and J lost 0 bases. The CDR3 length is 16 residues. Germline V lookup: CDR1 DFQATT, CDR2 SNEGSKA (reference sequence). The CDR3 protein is CSASMAGGSYNSPLHF. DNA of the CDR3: TGCAGTGCTAGTATGGCAGGGGGCTCCTATAATTCACCCCTCCACTTT.

The CDR3 here is CASSRQPNSGNTIYF. In DNA, the CDR3 is TGTGCCAGCAGTCGACAGCCCAACTCTGGAAACACCATATATTTT. The chain combines TRBV28 with TRBJ1-3; weak D call: TRBD1 (5 bases). The CDR3 consists of 15 residues. Trimming stripped 5 bases from V and 0 bases from J, with 11 bases between. Germline CDR1 and CDR2: MDHEN and SYDVKM. Full variable domain (rest looked up from reference TRBV28 and TRBJ1-3): DVKVTQSSRYLVKRTGEKVFLECVQDMDHENMFWYRQDPGLGLRLIYFSYDVKMKEKGDIPEGYSVSREKKERFSLILESASTNQTSMYLCASSRQPNSGNTIYFGEGSWLTVV.

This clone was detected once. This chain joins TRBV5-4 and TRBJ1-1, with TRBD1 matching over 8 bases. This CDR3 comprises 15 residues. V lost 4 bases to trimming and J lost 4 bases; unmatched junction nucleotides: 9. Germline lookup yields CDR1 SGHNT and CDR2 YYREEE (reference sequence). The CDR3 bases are TGTGCCAGCAGCAGAGGACAGGGTAGATTCACTGAAGCTTTCTTT. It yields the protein CASSRGQGRFTEAFF. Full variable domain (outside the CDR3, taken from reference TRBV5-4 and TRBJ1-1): ETGVTQSPTHLIKTRGQQVTLRCSSQSGHNTVSWYQQALGQGPQFIFQYYREEENGRGNFPPRFSGLQFPNYSSELNVNALELDDSALYLCASSRGQGRFTEAFFGQGTRLTVV.

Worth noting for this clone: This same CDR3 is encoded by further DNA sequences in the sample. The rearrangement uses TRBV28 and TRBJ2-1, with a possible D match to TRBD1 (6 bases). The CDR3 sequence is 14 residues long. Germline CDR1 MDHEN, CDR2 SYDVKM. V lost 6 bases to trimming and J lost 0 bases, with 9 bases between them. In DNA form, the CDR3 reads TGTGCCAGCAGCCCCAGGGGCTCCTACAATGAGCAGTTCTTC. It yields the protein CASSPRGSYNEQFF. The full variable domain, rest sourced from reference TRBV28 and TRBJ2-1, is DVKVTQSSRYLVKRTGEKVFLECVQDMDHENMFWYRQDPGLGLRLIYFSYDVKMKEKGDIPEGYSVSREKKERFSLILESASTNQTSMYLCASSPRGSYNEQFFGPGTRLTVL.

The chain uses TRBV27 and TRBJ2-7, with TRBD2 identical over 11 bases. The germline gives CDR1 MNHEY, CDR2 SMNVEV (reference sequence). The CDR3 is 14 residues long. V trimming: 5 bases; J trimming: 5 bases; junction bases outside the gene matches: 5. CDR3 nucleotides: TGTGCCAGCAGTATACTAGCGGGAGTCAACGAGCAGTACTTC. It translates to CASSILAGVNEQYF.

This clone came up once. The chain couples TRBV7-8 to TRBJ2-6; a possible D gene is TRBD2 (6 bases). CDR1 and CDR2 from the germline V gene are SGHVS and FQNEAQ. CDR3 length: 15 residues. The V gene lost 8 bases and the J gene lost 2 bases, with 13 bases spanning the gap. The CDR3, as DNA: TGTGCCAGCCCTACTGGGGGGACTGGGGCCAACGTCCTGACTTTC. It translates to CASPTGGTGANVLTF.

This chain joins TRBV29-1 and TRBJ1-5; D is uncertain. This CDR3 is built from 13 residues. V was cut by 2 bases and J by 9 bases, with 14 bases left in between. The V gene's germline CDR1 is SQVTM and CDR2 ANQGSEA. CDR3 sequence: CSVELGKEGPQHF. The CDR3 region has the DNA TGCAGCGTTGAACTGGGCAAGGAAGGGCCCCAGCATTTT. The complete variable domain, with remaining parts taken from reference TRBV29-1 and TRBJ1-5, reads SAVISQKPSRDICQRGTSLTIQCQVDSQVTMMFWYRQQPGQSLTLIATANQGSEATYESGFVIDKFPISRPNLTFSTLTVSNMSPEDSSIYLCSVELGKEGPQHFGDGTRLSIL.